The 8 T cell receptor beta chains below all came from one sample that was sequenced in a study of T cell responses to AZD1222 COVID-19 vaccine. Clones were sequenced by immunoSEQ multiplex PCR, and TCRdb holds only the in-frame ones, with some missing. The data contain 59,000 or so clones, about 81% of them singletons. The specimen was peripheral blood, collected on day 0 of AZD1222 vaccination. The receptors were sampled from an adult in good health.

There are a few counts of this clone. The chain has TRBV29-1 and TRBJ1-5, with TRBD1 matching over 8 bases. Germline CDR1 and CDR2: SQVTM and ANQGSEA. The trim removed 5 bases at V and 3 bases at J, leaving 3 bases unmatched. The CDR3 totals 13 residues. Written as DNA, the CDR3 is TGCAGCGTTAGCAGGGGGCACAATCAGCCCCAGCATTTT. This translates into CSVSRGHNQPQHF.

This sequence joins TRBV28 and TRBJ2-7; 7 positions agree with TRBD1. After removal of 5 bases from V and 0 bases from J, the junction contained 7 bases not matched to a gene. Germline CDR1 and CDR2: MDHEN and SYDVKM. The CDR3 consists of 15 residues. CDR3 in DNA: TGTGCCAGCAGTGAGACAGGGTTTAGCTCCTACGAGCAGTACTTC. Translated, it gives CASSETGFSSYEQYF.

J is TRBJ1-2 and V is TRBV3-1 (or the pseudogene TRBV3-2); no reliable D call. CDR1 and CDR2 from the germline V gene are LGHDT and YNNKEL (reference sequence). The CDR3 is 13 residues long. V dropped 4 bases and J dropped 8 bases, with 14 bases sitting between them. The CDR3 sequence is CASSREEIRGYTF. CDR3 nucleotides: TGTGCCAGCAGCCGGGAAGAGATTAGGGGCTACACCTTC.

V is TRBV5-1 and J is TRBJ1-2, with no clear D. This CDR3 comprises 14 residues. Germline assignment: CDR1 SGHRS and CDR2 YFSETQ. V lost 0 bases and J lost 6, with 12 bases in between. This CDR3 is CASSLDGGRDGYTF. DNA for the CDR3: TGCGCCAGCAGCTTGGATGGAGGGAGAGATGGCTACACCTTC.

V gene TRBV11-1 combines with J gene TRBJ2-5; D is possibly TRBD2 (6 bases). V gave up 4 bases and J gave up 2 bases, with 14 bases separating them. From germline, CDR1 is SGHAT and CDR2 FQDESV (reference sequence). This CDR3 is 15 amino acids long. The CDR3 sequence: CASSSRRAKQETQYF. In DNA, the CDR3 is TGTGCCAGCAGCTCCCGGAGGGCCAAGCAAGAGACCCAGTACTTC.

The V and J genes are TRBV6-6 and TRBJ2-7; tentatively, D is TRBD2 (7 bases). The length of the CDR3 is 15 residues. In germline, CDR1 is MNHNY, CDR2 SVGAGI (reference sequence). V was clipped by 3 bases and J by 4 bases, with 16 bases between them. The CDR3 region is CASSYPGGPLYEQYF. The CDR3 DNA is TGTGCCAGCAGTTATCCGGGGGGCCCTCTGTACGAGCAGTACTTC.

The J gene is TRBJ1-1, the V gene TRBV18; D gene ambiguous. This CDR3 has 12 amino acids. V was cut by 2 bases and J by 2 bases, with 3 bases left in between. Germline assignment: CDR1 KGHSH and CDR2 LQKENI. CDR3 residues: CASSPGNTEAFF. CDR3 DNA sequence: TGTGCCAGCTCACCAGGAAACACTGAAGCTTTCTTT.

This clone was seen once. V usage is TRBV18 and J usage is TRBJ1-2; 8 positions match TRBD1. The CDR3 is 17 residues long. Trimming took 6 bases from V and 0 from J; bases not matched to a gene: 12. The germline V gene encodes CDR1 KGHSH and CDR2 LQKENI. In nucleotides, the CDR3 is TGTGCCAGCTCGCGCGACAGGGGTTCACAATCTAACTATGGCTACACCTTC. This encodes CASSRDRGSQSNYGYTF.